This TCR beta chain was obtained from a study of cytomegalovirus exposure and HLA in healthy donors. Notes on this clone: Its antigen remains unknown.

General observations from the study: Some segments of the V type, notably TRBV6-2 and TRBV6-3, were excluded as indistinguishable.

The germline V gene has CDR1 SEHNR and CDR2 FQNEAQ (reference sequence). The length of the CDR3 is 14 residues. The germline V and J ends were trimmed by 5 bases and 5 bases, with 13 bases remaining between them. A multiplex PCR was run with 60 Vbeta primers and 13 Jbeta primers. Method: immunoSEQ multiplex PCR; TCRdb's copy keeps in-frame clones and lacks some. The data hold 83,000 or so clones, with 81% observed a single time. The J gene is TRBJ2-1, the V gene TRBV7-9, with no clear D. Sequenced input: PBMCs. The clonotype comes from a woman aged 25-40 years in good health and CMV-seronegative. Here the CDR3 DNA reads TGTGCCAGCAGCACAAGGCGACGGGACAATGAGCAGTTCTTC. Translated: CASSTRRRDNEQFF.